This T cell receptor (beta chain) was sequenced in a study of blood T cell repertoires in COVID-19. Cohort 3 donors counted as recovered after two negative PCRs, clearance, or resolved symptoms. Trimming pared 0 bases from V and 5 bases from J, leaving 5 bases between. CDR1 LGHNA and CDR2 YSLEER come from the germline V gene. The CDR3 loop spans 13 amino acids. As processed by the authors: Estimation of nucleated cell counts relied on the amplification of reference gene primers. TCRdb's copy holds only in-frame clones and misses some; the assay was immunoSEQ multiplex PCR. V and J calls and clone size are given by that table; D and trimming were obtained from the DNA. The data hold about 220,000 clones, with 84% observed a single time.

Sequenced: PBMCs or T cells enriched from blood (not recorded which). The receptor comes from a woman in her 40s who had recovered from COVID-19. This chain connects TRBV4-3 to TRBJ1-5; no firm D call. In nucleotides, the CDR3 is TGCGCCAGCAGCCAAGATTGGCATCAGCCCCAGCATTTT. Protein product: CASSQDWHQPQHF.